A selection of T cell receptor beta chains follows, all from one sample in a study of T cell responses to AZD1222 COVID-19 vaccine. Produced via immunoSEQ multiplex PCR; TCRdb's table is partial and in-frame only. This sample has approximately 170,000 clones; 85% to 95% occur once, and the top ten carry 3.5% to 4.5%. The sample consisted of peripheral blood, taken on day 0 of AZD1222 vaccination. The origin of the receptors is an adult in good health. Both conserved end residues are part of each CDR3. A D gene is named only where the DNA matches it firmly. Clone size, where shown, is once, few, many, or a class for clones that have expanded.

V	size	D	J	CDR3	DNA
TRBV30	once	TRBD2	TRBJ2-7	CAWSGGLAGLSFYEQYF	TGTGCCTGGAGTGGAGGGCTAGCGGGACTTAGTTTCTACGAGCAGTACTTC
TRBV5-1	NA	TRBD2	TRBJ2-1	CASRRSGIIYNEQFF	TGCGCCAGCAGGAGGAGCGGGATTATTTACAATGAGCAGTTCTTC
TRBV5-1	NA	NA	TRBJ1-1	CASSLGGDTEAFF	TGCGCCAGCAGCTTGGGAGGGGACACTGAAGCTTTCTTT
TRBV4-1	NA	TRBD2	TRBJ2-7	CASSPSGSSYEQYF	TGCGCCAGCAGCCCAAGCGGGAGCTCCTACGAGCAGTACTTC
TRBV5-7	once	TRBD1	TRBJ1-6	CASSSVQGMNSPLHF	TGTGCCAGCAGCTCCGTACAGGGGATGAATTCACCCCTCCACTTT
TRBV28	NA	NA	TRBJ1-5	CASSLGGRRSQPQHF	TGTGCCAGCAGTCTTGGAGGCCGAAGAAGTCAGCCCCAGCATTTT
TRBV19	NA	NA	TRBJ2-2	CASSTDRRLFGELFF	TGTGCCAGTAGTACTGACAGGAGGTTGTTCGGGGAGCTGTTTTTT
TRBV3-1/TRBV3-2	NA	NA	TRBJ2-3	CASSLTSEGGPGTDTQYF	TGTGCCAGCAGCCTGACTAGTGAGGGTGGACCAGGCACAGATACGCAGTATTTT
TRBV6-5	NA	NA	TRBJ1-3	CASRDWTGLGNTIYF	TGTGCCAGCAGGGATTGGACTGGACTTGGAAACACCATATATTTT
TRBV6-5	once	NA	TRBJ1-6	CASISWGDSPLHF	TGTGCCAGCATCTCATGGGGGGATTCACCCCTCCACTTT
TRBV12-3/TRBV12-4	NA	NA	TRBJ1-1	CASTPRGTTEAFF	TGTGCCAGCACCCCCCGGGGGACCACTGAAGCTTTCTTT
TRBV11-2	once	TRBD2	TRBJ2-2	CASRPTSGGRRTGELFF	TGTGCCAGCAGACCGACTAGCGGGGGCCGCCGAACCGGGGAGCTGTTTTTT
TRBV19	NA	NA	TRBJ1-3	CASSRGQGNTIYF	TGTGCCAGTAGTAGGGGTCAAGGAAACACCATATATTTT
TRBV3-1/TRBV3-2	NA	NA	TRBJ2-5	CASSQVLQETQYF	TGTGCCAGCAGCCAGGTCCTCCAAGAGACCCAGTACTTC
TRBV7-7	NA	NA	TRBJ2-5	CASSSALAYETQYF	TGTGCCAGCAGTTCAGCCCTAGCTTACGAGACCCAGTACTTC
TRBV19	NA	TRBD1	TRBJ1-6	CASSLGTGYNSPLHF	TGTGCCAGTAGTCTAGGGACAGGTTATAATTCACCCCTCCACTTT
TRBV5-4	NA	NA	TRBJ1-4	CASSPGLNEKLFF	TGTGCCAGCAGCCCGGGCCTTAATGAAAAACTGTTTTTT